This T cell receptor beta chain was sequenced during a study of blood T cell repertoires in COVID-19. Study at large: Acute-phase and convalescent COVID-19 samples originated in the United States, Italy and Spain. T cells, B-cell-depleted T cells, or PBMCs supplied cDNA or gDNA.

Measured with immunoSEQ multiplex PCR; TCRdb has only the in-frame clones, and not every one. The sample lists tens of thousands of clones, around 90% occurring once. This receptor was obtained from a woman aged 50 to 65 with active or convalescent COVID-19. What was sequenced was peripheral blood.

CDR3 loop: CASSPTGTGHGYTF. CDR3 coding DNA: TGTGCCAGTAGCCCAACCGGGACAGGGCATGGCTACACCTTC. The gene calls are TRBV19 and TRBJ1-2, with 9 nucleotides matching TRBD1. V lost 6 bases and J lost 6; bases outside the gene matches: 8. Germline V gives CDR1 LNHDA, CDR2 SQIVND (reference sequence). The length of the CDR3 is 14 residues.